This is a list of T cell receptor beta chains from one sample in a study of post-analysis software for immune sequencing data. TCRdb reanalysed the PCR reads using MiXCR and keeps one entry per CDR3 protein. The sample gives 700,000 to 800,000 distinct CDR3 sequences, 25% to 30% of which show up once; around 0.55% is in the top ten. Sequenced: blood. The receptors were gathered from a girl aged 10-17 years with multiple sclerosis. The CDR3 runs from the conserved cysteine through the conserved F or W. Each record gives: clone size, D gene, V gene, J gene, CDR3 protein, CDR3 DNA. D genes are given only for firm matches. The listing skips clone size in some rows; elsewhere it reads once, few, many or a size class.

once	-	TRBV7-2	TRBJ1-3	CASSRQTPTGSGNTIYF	TGTGCCAGCAGCCGACAGACCCCGACAGGCTCTGGAAACACCATATATTTT
many	TRBD2	TRBV6-2/TRBV6-3	TRBJ2-1	CASSPPASGRGNEQFF	TGTGCCAGCAGCCCCCCGGCTAGCGGGAGAGGGAATGAGCAGTTCTTC
-	-	TRBV3-1	TRBJ2-7	CASSQRKDSTTYEQYF	TGTGCCAGCAGCCAGAGAAAAGACAGTACCACCTACGAGCAGTACTTC
-	-	TRBV3-1	TRBJ2-7	CASSKTGPDLLREQYF	TGTGCCAGCAGTAAGACAGGCCCAGATCTGCTTCGGGAGCAGTACTTC
many	-	TRBV28	TRBJ2-5	CASSRSGVRGTQYF	TGTGCCAGCAGTAGATCAGGGGTTCGGGGGACCCAGTACTTC
-	TRBD1	TRBV4-3	TRBJ1-1	CASSQDRYMNTEAFF	TGCGCCAGCAGCCAGGACAGGTACATGAACACTGAAGCTTTCTTT
-	TRBD2	TRBV20-1	TRBJ2-1	CSARVAGPYNEQFF	TGCAGTGCTAGAGTAGCGGGGCCCTACAATGAGCAGTTCTTC
-	-	TRBV5-4	TRBJ1-1	CASSDPRQTNTEAFF	TGTGCCAGCAGCGACCCGAGACAGACGAACACTGAAGCTTTCTTT
-	-	TRBV27	TRBJ1-4	CASRPGPTRGEKLFF	TGTGCCAGCAGACCAGGCCCTACGCGAGGTGAAAAACTGTTTTTT
-	-	TRBV5-1	TRBJ1-1	CASSLGVGGADTEAFF	TGCGCCAGCAGCTTGGGTGTCGGGGGCGCGGACACTGAAGCTTTCTTT
-	-	TRBV6-6	TRBJ2-7	CASSYGGTYGQYF	TGTGCCAGCAGTTACGGGGGTACCTACGGGCAGTACTTC
many	TRBD1	TRBV29-1	TRBJ2-5	CSVAVSGGRETQYF	TGCAGCGTTGCGGTGTCAGGGGGCCGGGAGACCCAGTACTTC
-	-	TRBV6-4	TRBJ1-1	CASRMEDSLNTEAFF	TGTGCCAGCAGAATGGAGGACAGTTTGAACACTGAAGCTTTCTTT
-	-	TRBV7-2	TRBJ2-5	CASSRGGEETQYF	TGTGCCAGCAGCAGGGGAGGTGAAGAGACCCAGTACTTC
-	-	TRBV29-1	TRBJ2-1	CSVTGTPLNEQFF	TGCAGCGTAACCGGGACACCTCTCAATGAGCAGTTCTTC
few	-	TRBV7-2	TRBJ1-5	CASSLIGQNGQPQHF	TGTGCCAGCAGCCTCATCGGGCAAAACGGTCAGCCCCAGCATTTT
few	-	TRBV20-1	TRBJ2-4	CSATNRTKSQYF	TGCAGTGCTACAAACCGGACAAAATCTCAGTACTTC
-	-	TRBV7-2	TRBJ1-2	CASSSKGPFGYIF	TGTGCCAGCAGCTCGAAGGGGCCCTTTGGCTACATCTTC
-	-	TRBV20-1	TRBJ1-1	CSARDFRQMNTEAFF	TGCAGTGCTAGAGATTTTAGACAGATGAACACTGAAGCTTTCTTT
-	-	TRBV2	TRBJ1-1	CASSARSAGEAFF	TGTGCCAGCAGTGCCAGGTCGGCGGGTGAAGCTTTCTTT
few	-	TRBV20-1	TRBJ1-5	CSASEKWRDLDQPQHF	TGCAGTGCTAGCGAAAAATGGAGGGACCTGGATCAGCCCCAGCATTTT
-	-	TRBV14	TRBJ2-7	CASSQTTGAEQYF	TGTGCCAGCAGCCAGACCACGGGTGCGGAGCAGTACTTC